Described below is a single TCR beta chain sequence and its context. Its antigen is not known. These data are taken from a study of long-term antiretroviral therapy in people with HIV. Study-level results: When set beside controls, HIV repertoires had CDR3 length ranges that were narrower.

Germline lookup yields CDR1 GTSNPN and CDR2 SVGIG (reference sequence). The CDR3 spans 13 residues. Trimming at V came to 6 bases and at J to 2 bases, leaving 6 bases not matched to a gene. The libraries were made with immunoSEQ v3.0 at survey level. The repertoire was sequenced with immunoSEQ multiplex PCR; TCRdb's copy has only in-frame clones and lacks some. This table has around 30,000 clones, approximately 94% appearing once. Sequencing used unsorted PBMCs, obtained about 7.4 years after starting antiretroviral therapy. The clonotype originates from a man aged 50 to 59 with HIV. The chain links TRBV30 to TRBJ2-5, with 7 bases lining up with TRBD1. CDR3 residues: CACTGDGQETQYF. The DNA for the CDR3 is TGTGCCTGCACAGGGGATGGGCAAGAGACCCAGTACTTC.